This T cell receptor beta chain was recorded in a study of blood T cell repertoires in COVID-19. The CDR3 is 14 amino acids. In germline, CDR1 is MDHEN, CDR2 SYDVKM. Between the trimmed V and J ends, which lost 5 bases and 4 bases, there was a span of 15 bases. Under the authors' procedure: Amplification with reference gene primers provided the estimates of nucleated cell counts. Using immunoSEQ multiplex PCR, the repertoire was profiled, and TCRdb retains in-frame clones only, with some absent. Clone size and the V and J calls come from that table; the DNA yielded D and trimming. The repertoire consists of 150,000 to 200,000 clones, with about 87% occurring once and the leading ten covering around 2.7%.

The material sequenced was peripheral blood. The chain carries TRBV28 and TRBJ2-7; D might be TRBD2 (6 bases). The source is a man between 35 and 55 years old with active or convalescent COVID-19. As DNA, the CDR3 is TGTGCCAGCAGTCTGACCGGAGGGCCTTACGAGCAGTACTTC. This gives the protein CASSLTGGPYEQYF.